This record looks at one TCR beta chain sequence and its context. Antigen unknown. Researchers isolated CD4+ T cells once about eleven days of culture had elapsed. Produced via immunoSEQ multiplex PCR; TCRdb's table is partial and in-frame only. The table records tens of thousands of clones, more than 65% of them present only once. The data derive from a study of vaccination effects on CD4 cells after COVID-19. The CDR3 has 14 amino acids. Deletions cut 4 bases from V and 7 bases from J, with 13 bases between. CDR1 is LNHDA, CDR2 SQIVND, per germline (reference sequence). The sequences come from CD4+ T cells from PBMCs cultured without peptide, collected before COVID-19 vaccination. V usage is TRBV19 and J usage is TRBJ1-4; possible D gene TRBD1, 5 bases. The sequence came from a human donor who received a COVID-19 vaccine. CDR3 amino acids: CASSTLNGGEKLFF. CDR3 DNA: TGTGCCAGTAGTACCTTGAATGGGGGTGAAAAACTGTTTTTT.